This T cell receptor (beta chain) originates from a study of tumor T cells in aggressive B-cell lymphoma. With 6 bases clipped from V and 0 bases from J, the junction kept 9 bases outside the gene matches. The CDR3 is 18 amino acids. Germline V gene lookup returns CDR1 SGHRS and CDR2 YFSETQ. Here immunoSEQ multiplex PCR was the method, and the copy in TCRdb shows in-frame clones only, minus some. The sample records some 940 clones, over 65% being singletons. The V call is TRBV5-1, the J call TRBJ2-1; 13 bases match TRBD2. The sequence was collected from an adult with diffuse large B cell lymphoma. Some clones in this sample may be carry-over from other donors' samples. The sample consisted of tumor tissue. This CDR3 is CASTWGTSGASSYNEQFF. CDR3 DNA: TGCGCCAGCACCTGGGGGACTAGCGGGGCCAGCTCCTACAATGAGCAGTTCTTC.